The present T cell receptor beta chain was sequenced within a study of T cells in Graves' hyperthyroidism and ophthalmopathy. Whole-study results and caveats: Most thyroid clonotypes expanded above 0.001 appeared in blood too. Onset of ophthalmopathy came a median roughly 6 months after the model predicted it.

Per the germline V gene, CDR1 is MNHEY and CDR2 is SVGAGI. The CDR3 contains 15 residues. Trimming at V came to 1 base and at J to 2 bases, leaving 3 bases not matched to a gene. There were TCR beta CDR3 regions amplified from RNA transcripts. The TCR CDR3 first-round RT-PCR relied on the HTBI primer set. MiXCR was run by TCRdb on the multiplex PCR reads, yielding one entry per CDR3 protein. The sample shows 300,000 to 400,000 distinct CDR3 sequences, 18% of them seen only once. Absence of ophthalmopathy progression within 18 months defined stable Graves' hyperthyroidism. Investigators excluded patients with uncontrolled infection, other autoimmune disease, pregnancy or lactation. There are a few counts of this clonotype. No antigen is known for it.

Sequenced sample: blood. This TCR was sampled from a woman in her forties or fifties with Graves' hyperthyroidism. This chain links TRBV6-5 with TRBJ2-3; TRBD2 aligns across 7 bases. CDR3 DNA sequence: TGTGCCAGCAGTTACTTCGCGGGAGTCACAGATACGCAGTATTTT. This gives the protein CASSYFAGVTDTQYF.